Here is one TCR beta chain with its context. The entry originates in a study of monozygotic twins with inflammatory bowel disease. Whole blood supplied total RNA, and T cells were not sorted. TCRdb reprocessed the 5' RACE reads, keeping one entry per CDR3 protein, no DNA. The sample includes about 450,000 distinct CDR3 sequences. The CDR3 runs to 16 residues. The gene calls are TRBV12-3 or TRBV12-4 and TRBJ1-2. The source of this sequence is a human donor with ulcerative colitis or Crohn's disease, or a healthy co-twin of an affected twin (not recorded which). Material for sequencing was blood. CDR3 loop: CASSLAWGEFNYGYTF.